This is a list of T cell receptor beta chains from one sample in a study of blood T cell repertoires in COVID-19. Assay: immunoSEQ multiplex PCR; the TCRdb copy retains only in-frame clones and omits some. The data contain about 42,000 clones, 89% of them singletons. Sequenced input: peripheral blood. The receptors come from a human donor in a cohort sampled during active COVID-19. CDR3s include the opening cysteine and the closing phenylalanine or tryptophan. D genes are given only for firm matches. The size of a clone is reported for some rows only, either as once, few or many, or as a class for expanded clones.

v_call	cdr3_length	d_call	j_call	clone_size	cdr3_aa	cdr3_nt
TRBV18	12	NA	TRBJ2-5	NA	CASSQDSETQYF	TGTGCCAGCTCACAGGACAGCGAGACCCAGTACTTC
TRBV12-3/TRBV12-4	12	NA	TRBJ2-5	NA	CASSTRFLAQYF	TGTGCCAGCAGCACTCGGTTTCTGGCCCAGTACTTC
TRBV5-1	14	NA	TRBJ2-7	NA	CASSSQRDSYEQYF	TGCGCCAGCAGCTCCCAACGGGACTCCTACGAGCAGTACTTC
TRBV9	14	NA	TRBJ2-1	NA	CASSVIGGVDEQFF	TGTGCCAGCAGCGTAATTGGAGGGGTTGATGAGCAGTTCTTC
TRBV7-2	13	TRBD1	TRBJ2-5	NA	CASSVQGAETQYF	TGTGCCAGCAGCGTCCAGGGGGCAGAGACCCAGTACTTC
TRBV6-6	11	NA	TRBJ1-1	NA	CASSYTPEAFF	TGTGCCAGCAGCTATACCCCTGAAGCTTTCTTT
TRBV6-1	14	NA	TRBJ2-7	NA	CASSEGRKIYEQYF	TGTGCCAGCAGTGAGGGCCGGAAGATCTACGAGCAGTACTTC
TRBV7-2	15	NA	TRBJ2-5	NA	CASSSRGGYRETQYF	TGTGCCAGCAGCTCGAGGGGGGGTTATCGAGAGACCCAGTACTTC
TRBV9	12	NA	TRBJ2-3	NA	CASSVGQDTQYF	TGTGCCAGCAGCGTAGGACAAGATACGCAGTATTTT
TRBV5-5	13	NA	TRBJ1-4	NA	CASSLEFREKLFF	TGTGCCAGCAGCTTGGAATTCCGGGAAAAACTGTTTTTT
TRBV3-1/TRBV3-2	11	NA	TRBJ2-3	NA	CASSGPDTQYF	TGTGCCAGCAGCGGCCCAGATACGCAGTATTTT
TRBV6-5	15	TRBD1	TRBJ1-1	NA	CASSYGDRGETEAFF	TGTGCCAGCAGTTACGGGGACAGGGGAGAAACTGAAGCTTTCTTT
TRBV11-2	15	NA	TRBJ2-7	NA	CASSLVPRQPYEQYF	TGTGCCAGCAGCTTAGTCCCGAGACAGCCCTACGAGCAGTACTTC
TRBV19	16	NA	TRBJ1-5	few	CASSPVGRWGNQPQHF	TGTGCCAGTAGTCCTGTGGGGCGGTGGGGCAATCAGCCCCAGCATTTT
TRBV19	16	NA	TRBJ1-5	once	CASSIGDFQGYQPQHF	TGTGCCAGTAGTATAGGGGACTTTCAGGGCTATCAGCCCCAGCATTTT
TRBV3-1/TRBV3-2	14	NA	TRBJ1-1	NA	CASSQRGMNTEAFF	TGTGCCAGCAGCCAGAGGGGGATGAACACTGAAGCTTTCTTT
TRBV4-2	15	NA	TRBJ2-1	NA	CASSQNLPNSGGSFF	TGTGCCAGCAGCCAAAACCTACCGAATAGTGGGGGGTCGTTCTTC
TRBV7-9	15	TRBD2	TRBJ2-5	NA	CASSPTGGFGETQYF	TGTGCCAGCAGCCCCACCGGGGGGTTTGGAGAGACCCAGTACTTC
TRBV5-4	13	NA	TRBJ2-3	NA	CASSSDSSDTQYF	TGTGCCAGCAGCTCGGACAGTTCAGATACGCAGTATTTT
TRBV5-6	15	TRBD1	TRBJ2-7	NA	CASSLFNRGNYEQYF	TGTGCCAGCAGCTTGTTTAACAGGGGGAATTACGAGCAGTACTTC
TRBV30	13	TRBD2	TRBJ2-7	NA	CAWTRGLAYEQYF	TGTGCCTGGACCCGGGGACTAGCCTACGAGCAGTACTTC
TRBV2	14	NA	TRBJ2-5	NA	CASSGGHQWKTQYF	TGTGCCAGCAGTGGGGGACACCAATGGAAGACCCAGTACTTC
TRBV7-8	15	NA	TRBJ2-1	NA	CASSGRASSYNEQFF	TGTGCCAGCAGCGGCAGGGCAAGCTCCTACAATGAGCAGTTCTTC
TRBV5-1	15	NA	TRBJ2-1	NA	CASSLLSGKYNEQFF	TGCGCCAGCAGCTTGCTTAGCGGAAAATACAATGAGCAGTTCTTC
TRBV15	13	NA	TRBJ1-1	NA	CATSSLGGAEAFF	TGTGCCACCAGCAGTCTCGGGGGAGCCGAAGCTTTCTTT
TRBV11-3	19	TRBD2	TRBJ2-5	NA	CASSLGGASGGAAEETQYF	TGTGCCAGCTCCCTGGGAGGGGCTAGCGGGGGGGCGGCCGAAGAGACCCAGTACTTC